The 8 T cell receptor beta chains listed next were all sequenced from one sample in a study of blood T cell repertoires in COVID-19. The method was immunoSEQ multiplex PCR; TCRdb's version includes in-frame clones alone and lacks a portion of them. The sample holds roughly 320,000 clones, around nine tenths seen once. The source material was peripheral blood. The receptors stem from a man in his sixties or seventies with acute or convalescent COVID-19.

The CDR3 region has the DNA TGTGCCAGCAGCCGGACTAGCGGGAGCTCCTACGAGCAGTACTTC. This codes for CASSRTSGSSYEQYF. V is TRBV5-6 and J is TRBJ2-7; 13 bases are shared with TRBD2. Germline trimming cut 4 bases from V and 0 bases from J; bases unmatched to any gene: 1. Germline lookup yields CDR1 SGHDT and CDR2 YYEEEE. CDR3 length: 15 amino acids. Filled out from reference TRBV5-6 and TRBJ2-7, the complete variable domain reads DAGVTQSPTHLIKTRGQQVTLRCSPKSGHDTVSWYQQALGQGPQFIFQYYEEEERQRGNFPDRFSGHQFPNYSSELNVNALLLGDSALYLCASSRTSGSSYEQYFGPGTRLTVT.

V usage is TRBV5-1 and J usage is TRBJ2-5; D is unresolved. Germline V gene sequence: CDR1 SGHRS, CDR2 YFSETQ. The CDR3 contains 13 residues. The germline V and J ends were trimmed by 3 bases and 2 bases, with 8 bases remaining between them. The CDR3 here is CASSSTGQETQYF. Here the CDR3 DNA reads TGCGCCAGCAGCTCGACTGGGCAAGAGACCCAGTACTTC.

The V and J genes are TRBV5-6 and TRBJ1-1; tentatively, D is TRBD1 (6 bases). Germline CDR1 SGHDT, CDR2 YYEEEE. This CDR3 contains 17 residues. Trimming removed 3 bases at V and 0 bases at J, with 18 bases between. The CDR3 DNA sequence: TGTGCCAGCAGCTCGATTTTGGACAGTAACATGAACACTGAAGCTTTCTTT. Its translation: CASSSILDSNMNTEAFF.

The rearrangement uses TRBV28 and TRBJ2-7; a weak D match, TRBD2 (5 bases). Trimming shortened V by 7 bases and J by 0 bases, and 13 bases separated the two germline ends. This CDR3 spans 14 amino acids. Germline CDR1 reads MDHEN; CDR2 reads SYDVKM. The CDR3 DNA follows: TGTGCCAGCACCCTAGCCGCGCACTCCTACGAGCAGTACTTC. Its translation is CASTLAAHSYEQYF.

The chain carries TRBV18 and TRBJ1-1; D gene uncertain. Per germline, CDR1 KGHSH and CDR2 LQKENI. The CDR3 loop spans 14 amino acids. Between the trimmed V and J ends, which lost 6 bases and 3 bases, there was a span of 14 bases. The CDR3, as DNA: TGTGCCAGCTCGGCCTCGACGGGTTACACTGAAGCTTTCTTT. As protein: CASSASTGYTEAFF.

This chain connects TRBV7-8 to TRBJ1-5; tentative D call: TRBD1 (6 bases). The CDR3 is 13 residues long. Per germline, CDR1 SGHVS and CDR2 FQNEAQ. V was shortened by 5 bases and J by 7 bases, with 12 bases between the two germline ends. Here the CDR3 reads CASSRTGRQPQHF. In DNA, the CDR3 is TGTGCCAGCAGCCGCACAGGGCGGCAGCCCCAGCATTTT.

The CDR3 DNA sequence: TGTGCCAGCTCACCGCGAACAGGCTACGACTCCTACGAGCAGTACTTC. Translating it yields CASSPRTGYDSYEQYF. The rearrangement links TRBV18 to TRBJ2-7, with D perhaps matching TRBD1 (5 bases). Trimming took 3 bases from V and 0 from J, leaving 15 bases between them. The CDR3 totals 16 residues. CDR1 is KGHSH and CDR2 is LQKENI in the germline V gene.

V and J are TRBV6-2 or TRBV6-3 and TRBJ1-1; D perhaps matches TRBD1 (6 bases). The CDR3 spans 12 residues. Germline loops: CDR1 MNHEY, CDR2 SVGEGT. V was pared by 6 bases and J by 10 bases, with 15 bases between. CDR3 in amino acids: CASSLQGYGAFF. The CDR3 bases are TGTGCCAGCAGCCTCCAGGGGTACGGAGCTTTCTTT.